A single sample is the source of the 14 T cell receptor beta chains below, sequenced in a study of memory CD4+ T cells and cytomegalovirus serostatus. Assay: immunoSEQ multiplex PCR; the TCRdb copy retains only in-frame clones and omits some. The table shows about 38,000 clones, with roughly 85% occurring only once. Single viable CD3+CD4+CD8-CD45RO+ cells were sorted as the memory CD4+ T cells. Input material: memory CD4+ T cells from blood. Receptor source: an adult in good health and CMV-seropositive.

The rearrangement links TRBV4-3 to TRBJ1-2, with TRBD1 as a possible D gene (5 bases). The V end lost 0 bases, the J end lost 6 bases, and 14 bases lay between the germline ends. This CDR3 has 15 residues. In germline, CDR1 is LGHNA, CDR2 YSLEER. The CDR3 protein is CASSQDRGAFNGYTF. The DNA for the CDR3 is TGCGCCAGCAGCCAAGATCGTGGGGCTTTTAATGGCTACACCTTC.

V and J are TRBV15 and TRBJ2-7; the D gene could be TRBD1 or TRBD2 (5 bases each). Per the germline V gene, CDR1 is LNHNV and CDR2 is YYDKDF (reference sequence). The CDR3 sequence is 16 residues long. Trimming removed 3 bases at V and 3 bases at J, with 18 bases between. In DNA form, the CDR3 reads TGTGCCACCAGCAGCTTCCCCCGGGGCAAACGCTACGAGCAGTACTTC. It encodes CATSSFPRGKRYEQYF.

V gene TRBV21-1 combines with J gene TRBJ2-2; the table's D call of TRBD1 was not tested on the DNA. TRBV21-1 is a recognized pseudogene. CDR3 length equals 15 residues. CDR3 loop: CASSTTGGRAGELFF. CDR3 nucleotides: TGTGCCAGCAGCACTACAGGGGGCCGGGCCGGGGAGCTGTTTTTT.

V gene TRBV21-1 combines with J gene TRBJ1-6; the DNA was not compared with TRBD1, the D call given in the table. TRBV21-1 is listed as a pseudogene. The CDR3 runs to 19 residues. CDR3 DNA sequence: TGTGCCAGCAGCAAGGATCGCAGGCGAAGTAGGACCTATAATTCACCCCTCCACTTT. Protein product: CASSKDRRRSRTYNSPLHF.

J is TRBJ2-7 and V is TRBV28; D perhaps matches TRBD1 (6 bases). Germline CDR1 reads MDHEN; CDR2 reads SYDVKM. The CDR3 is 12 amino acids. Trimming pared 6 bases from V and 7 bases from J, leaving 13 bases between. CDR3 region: CASRSGEWEQYF. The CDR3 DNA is TGTGCCAGCAGATCAGGGGAGTGGGAGCAGTACTTC.

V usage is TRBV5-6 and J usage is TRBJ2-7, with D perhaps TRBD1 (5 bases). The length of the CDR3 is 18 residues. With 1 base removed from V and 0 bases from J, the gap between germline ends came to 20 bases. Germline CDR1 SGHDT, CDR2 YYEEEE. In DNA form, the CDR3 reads TGTGCCAGCAGCTTGACTGCTTTACAGGCCGGCATCTCCTACGAGCAGTACTTC. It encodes CASSLTALQAGISYEQYF.

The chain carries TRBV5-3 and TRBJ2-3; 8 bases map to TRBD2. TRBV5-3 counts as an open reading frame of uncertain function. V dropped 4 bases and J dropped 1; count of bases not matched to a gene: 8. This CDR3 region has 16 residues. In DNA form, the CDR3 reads TGTGCCAGAAGCGCCTTTGGTAGCGGGGGCACAGATACGCAGTATTTT. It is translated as CARSAFGSGGTDTQYF.

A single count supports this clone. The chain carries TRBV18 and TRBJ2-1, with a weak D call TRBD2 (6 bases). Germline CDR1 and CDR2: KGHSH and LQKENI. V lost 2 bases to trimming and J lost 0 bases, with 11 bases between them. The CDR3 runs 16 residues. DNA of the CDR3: TGTGCCAGCTCACCAGTGCCCGGGAGCTCCTACAATGAGCAGTTCTTC. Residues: CASSPVPGSSYNEQFF.

CDR3 sequence reads: CASSLTLRGDTDTQYF. The CDR3 DNA sequence: TGTGCCAGCAGCTTAACACTGCGGGGTGACACAGATACGCAGTATTTT. The chain couples TRBV5-6 to TRBJ2-3; D perhaps matches TRBD2 (6 bases). CDR3 length: 16 residues. Germline lookup yields CDR1 SGHDT and CDR2 YYEEEE. The V gene lost 2 bases and the J gene lost 2 bases, with 15 bases spanning the gap.

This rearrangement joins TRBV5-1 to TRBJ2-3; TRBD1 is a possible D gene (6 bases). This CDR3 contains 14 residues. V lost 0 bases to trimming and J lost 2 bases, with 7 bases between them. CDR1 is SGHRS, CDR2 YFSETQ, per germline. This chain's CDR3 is CASSLDRVTDTQYF. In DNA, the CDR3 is TGCGCCAGCAGCTTGGACAGGGTCACAGATACGCAGTATTTT.

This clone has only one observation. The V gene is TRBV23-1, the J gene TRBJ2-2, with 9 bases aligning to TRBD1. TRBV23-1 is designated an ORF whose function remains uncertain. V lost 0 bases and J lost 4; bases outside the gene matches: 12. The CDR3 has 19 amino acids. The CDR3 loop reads CASSQSCDSGTGPTGELFF. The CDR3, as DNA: TGCGCCAGCAGTCAATCATGCGATTCGGGGACAGGGCCCACCGGGGAGCTGTTTTTT.

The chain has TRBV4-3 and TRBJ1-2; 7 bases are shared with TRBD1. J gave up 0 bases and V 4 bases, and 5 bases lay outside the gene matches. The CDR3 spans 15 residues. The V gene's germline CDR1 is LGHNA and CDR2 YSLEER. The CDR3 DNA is TGCGCCAGCAGCCCCTGGGACAGATCTAACTATGGCTACACCTTC. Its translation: CASSPWDRSNYGYTF.

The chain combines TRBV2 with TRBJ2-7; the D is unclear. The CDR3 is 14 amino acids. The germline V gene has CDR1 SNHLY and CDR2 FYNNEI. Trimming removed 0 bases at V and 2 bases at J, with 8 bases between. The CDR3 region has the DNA TGTGCCAGCAGTGAAGCGCCAGGACCCTACGAGCAGTACTTC. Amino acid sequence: CASSEAPGPYEQYF. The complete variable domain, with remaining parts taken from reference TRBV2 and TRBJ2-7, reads EPEVTQTPSHQVTQMGQEVILRCVPISNHLYFYWYRQILGQKVEFLVSFYNNEISEKSEIFDDQFSVERPDGSNFTLKIRSTKLEDSAMYFCASSEAPGPYEQYFGPGTRLTVT.

DNA of the CDR3: TGTGCCAGCAGTTACATGGGGCTAGAGGGCACAGATACGCAGTATTTT. Translated: CASSYMGLEGTDTQYF. This rearrangement joins TRBV6-5 to TRBJ2-3; D may be TRBD1 (5 bases). Germline CDR1 MNHEY, CDR2 SVGAGI. The CDR3 has 16 amino acids. Trimming stripped 2 bases from V and 1 base from J, with 13 bases between.